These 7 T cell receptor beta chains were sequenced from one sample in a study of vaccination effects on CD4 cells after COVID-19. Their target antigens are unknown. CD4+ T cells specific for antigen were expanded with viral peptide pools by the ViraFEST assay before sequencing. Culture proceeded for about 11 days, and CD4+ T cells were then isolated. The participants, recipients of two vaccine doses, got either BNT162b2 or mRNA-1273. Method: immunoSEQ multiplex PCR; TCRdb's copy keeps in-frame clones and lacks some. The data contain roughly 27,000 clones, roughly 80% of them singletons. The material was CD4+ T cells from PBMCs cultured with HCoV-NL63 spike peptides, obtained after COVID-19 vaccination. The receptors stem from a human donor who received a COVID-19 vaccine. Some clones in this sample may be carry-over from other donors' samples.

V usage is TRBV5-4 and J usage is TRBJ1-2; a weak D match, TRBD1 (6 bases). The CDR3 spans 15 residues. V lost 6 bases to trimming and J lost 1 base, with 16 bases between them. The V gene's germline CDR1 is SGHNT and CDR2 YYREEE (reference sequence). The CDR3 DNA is TGTGCCAGCACCACGGGGGGCGGAGGTAACTATGGCTACACCTTC. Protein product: CASTTGGGGNYGYTF. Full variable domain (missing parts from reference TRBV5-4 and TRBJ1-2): ETGVTQSPTHLIKTRGQQVTLRCSSQSGHNTVSWYQQALGQGPQFIFQYYREEENGRGNFPPRFSGLQFPNYSSELNVNALELDDSALYLCASTTGGGGNYGYTFGSGTRLTVV.

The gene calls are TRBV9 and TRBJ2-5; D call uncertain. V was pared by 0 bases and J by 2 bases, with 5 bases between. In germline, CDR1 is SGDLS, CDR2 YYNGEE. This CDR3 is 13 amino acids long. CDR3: CASSVGPQETQYF. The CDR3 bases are TGTGCCAGCAGCGTAGGGCCACAAGAGACCCAGTACTTC.

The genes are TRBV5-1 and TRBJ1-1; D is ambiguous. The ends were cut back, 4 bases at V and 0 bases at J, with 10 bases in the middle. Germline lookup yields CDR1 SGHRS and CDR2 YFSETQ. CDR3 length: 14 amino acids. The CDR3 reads CASSPGTLNTEAFF. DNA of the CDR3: TGCGCCAGCAGCCCCGGCACCCTGAACACTGAAGCTTTCTTT.

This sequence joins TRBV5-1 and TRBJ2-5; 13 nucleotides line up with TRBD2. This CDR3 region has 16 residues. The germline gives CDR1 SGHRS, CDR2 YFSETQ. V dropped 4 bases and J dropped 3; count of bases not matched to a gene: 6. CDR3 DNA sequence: TGCGCCAGCAGCCCCCCGACTAGCGGGGGGAAAGAGACCCAGTACTTC. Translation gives CASSPPTSGGKETQYF.

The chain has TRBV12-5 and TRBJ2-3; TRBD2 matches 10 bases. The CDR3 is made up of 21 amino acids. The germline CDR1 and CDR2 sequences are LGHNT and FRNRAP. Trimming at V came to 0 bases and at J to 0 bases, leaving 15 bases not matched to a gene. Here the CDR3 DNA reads TGTGCTAGTGGTTTGGTACCGGATGGGGTACTAGCGGGACCTAGCACAGATACGCAGTATTTT. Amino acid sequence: CASGLVPDGVLAGPSTDTQYF.

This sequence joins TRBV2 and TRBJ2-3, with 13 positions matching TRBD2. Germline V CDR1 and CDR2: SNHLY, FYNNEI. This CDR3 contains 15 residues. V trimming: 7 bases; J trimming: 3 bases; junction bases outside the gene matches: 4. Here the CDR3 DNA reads TGTGCCAGCATGCGGACTAGCGGGGGAACAGATACGCAGTATTTT. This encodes CASMRTSGGTDTQYF.

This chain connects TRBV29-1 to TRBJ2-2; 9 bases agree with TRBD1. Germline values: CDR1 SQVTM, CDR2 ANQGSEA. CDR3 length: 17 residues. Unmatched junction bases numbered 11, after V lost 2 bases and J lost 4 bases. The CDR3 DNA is TGCAGCGTTGAACTCGGGACAGGGTTTTTGGGCACCGGGGAGCTGTTTTTT. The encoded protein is CSVELGTGFLGTGELFF.